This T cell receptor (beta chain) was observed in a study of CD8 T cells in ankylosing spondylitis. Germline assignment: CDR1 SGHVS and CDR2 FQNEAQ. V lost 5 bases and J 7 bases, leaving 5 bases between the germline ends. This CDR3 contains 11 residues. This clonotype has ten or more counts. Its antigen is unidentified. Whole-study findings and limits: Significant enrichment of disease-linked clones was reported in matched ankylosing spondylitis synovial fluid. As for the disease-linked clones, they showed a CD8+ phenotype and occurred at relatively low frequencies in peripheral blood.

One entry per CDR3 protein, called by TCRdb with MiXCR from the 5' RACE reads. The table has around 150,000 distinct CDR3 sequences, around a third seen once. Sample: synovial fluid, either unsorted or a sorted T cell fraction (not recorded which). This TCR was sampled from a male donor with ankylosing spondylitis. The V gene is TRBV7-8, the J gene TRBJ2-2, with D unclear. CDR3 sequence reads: CASSAVGELFF. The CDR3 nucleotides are TGTGCCAGCAGCGCGGTCGGGGAGCTGTTTTTT. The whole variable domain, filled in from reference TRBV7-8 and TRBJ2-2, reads GAGVSQSPRYKVAKRGQDVALRCDPISGHVSLFWYQQALGQGPEFLTYFQNEAQLDKSGLPSDRFFAERPEGSVSTLKIQRTQQEDSAVYLCASSAVGELFFGEGSRLTVL.